This TCR beta chain was retrieved from a study of identical twins. Study findings and constraints: Twin sharing of out-of-frame TCR alpha was underestimated by models in monozygotic pairs. Where beta out-of-frame sequences were concerned, excess twin sharing was weaker.

The authors used template switching to add a universal primer site and gave cDNA unique molecular identifiers. TCRdb fed the 5' RACE reads into MiXCR, producing one record per CDR3 protein. The data show hundreds of thousands of distinct CDR3 sequences, 8.6% seen once. CDR1 SEHNR and CDR2 FQNEAQ come from the germline V gene (reference sequence). The CDR3 length is 15 residues. Losses at the gene ends were 2 bases for V and 5 bases for J; bases not matched to a gene: 4. This clonotype showed up many times. Its antigen is still unknown. This sample was shared with a second study, whose subject was yellow fever vaccine responses in identical twins.

This clonotype was sampled from a woman between 18 and 30 years old in good health. The specimen was PBMCs. V and J are TRBV7-9 and TRBJ2-1, with 9 bases fitting TRBD1. In DNA form, the CDR3 reads TGTGCCAGCAGCTTACACAGGGGGCTCGACAATGAGCAGTTCTTC. Its protein product is CASSLHRGLDNEQFF.